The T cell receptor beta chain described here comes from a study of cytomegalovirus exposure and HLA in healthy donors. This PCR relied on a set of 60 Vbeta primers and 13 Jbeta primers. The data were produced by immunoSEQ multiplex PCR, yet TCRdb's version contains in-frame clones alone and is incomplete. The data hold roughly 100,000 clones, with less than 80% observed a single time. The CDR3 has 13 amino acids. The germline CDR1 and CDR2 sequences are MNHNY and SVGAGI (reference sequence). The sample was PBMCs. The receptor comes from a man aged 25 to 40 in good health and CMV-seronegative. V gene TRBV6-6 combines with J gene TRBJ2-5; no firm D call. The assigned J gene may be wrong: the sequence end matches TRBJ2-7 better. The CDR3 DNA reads TGTGCCAGCAGTTACTATGTCTCCTACGAGCAGTACTTC. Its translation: CASSYYVSYEQYF.